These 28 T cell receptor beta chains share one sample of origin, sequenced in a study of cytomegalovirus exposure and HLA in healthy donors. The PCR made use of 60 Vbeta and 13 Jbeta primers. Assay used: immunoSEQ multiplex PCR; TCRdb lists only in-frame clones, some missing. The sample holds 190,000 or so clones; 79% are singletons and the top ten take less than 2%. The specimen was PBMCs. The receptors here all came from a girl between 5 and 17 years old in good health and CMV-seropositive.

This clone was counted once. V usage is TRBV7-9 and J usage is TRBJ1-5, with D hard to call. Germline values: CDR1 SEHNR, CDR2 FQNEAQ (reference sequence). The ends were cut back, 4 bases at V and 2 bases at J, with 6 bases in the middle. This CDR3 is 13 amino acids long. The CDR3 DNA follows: TGTGCCAGCAGCTCGGAGGGCAATCAGCCCCAGCATTTT. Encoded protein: CASSSEGNQPQHF.

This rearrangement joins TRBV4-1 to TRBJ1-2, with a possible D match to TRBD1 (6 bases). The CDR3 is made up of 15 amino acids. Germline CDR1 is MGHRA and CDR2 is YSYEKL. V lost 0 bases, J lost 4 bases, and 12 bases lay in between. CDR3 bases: TGCGCCAGCAGCCAAGATCAGGGGCCGGTCTATGGCTACACCTTC. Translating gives CASSQDQGPVYGYTF.

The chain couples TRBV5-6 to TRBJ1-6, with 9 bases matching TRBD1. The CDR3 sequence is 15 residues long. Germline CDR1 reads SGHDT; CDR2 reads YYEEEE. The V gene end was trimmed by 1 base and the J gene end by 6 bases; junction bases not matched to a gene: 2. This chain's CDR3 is CASSLLDRGNSPLHF. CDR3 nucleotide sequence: TGTGCCAGCAGCTTGTTGGACAGGGGTAATTCACCCCTCCACTTT.

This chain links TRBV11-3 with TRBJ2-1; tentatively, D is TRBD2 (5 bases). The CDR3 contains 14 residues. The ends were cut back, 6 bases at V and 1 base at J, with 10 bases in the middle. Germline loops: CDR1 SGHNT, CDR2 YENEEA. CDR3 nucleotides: TGTGCCAGCAGTCCAGGCGGGTCCTACAATGAGCAGTTCTTC. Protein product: CASSPGGSYNEQFF.

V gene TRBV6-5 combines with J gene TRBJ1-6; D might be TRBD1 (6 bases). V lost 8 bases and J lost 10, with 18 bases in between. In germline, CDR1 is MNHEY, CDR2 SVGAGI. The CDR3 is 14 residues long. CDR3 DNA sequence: TGTGCCAGCCGGAAGGGGGTTCTGATATCACCCCTCCACTTT. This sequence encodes CASRKGVLISPLHF.

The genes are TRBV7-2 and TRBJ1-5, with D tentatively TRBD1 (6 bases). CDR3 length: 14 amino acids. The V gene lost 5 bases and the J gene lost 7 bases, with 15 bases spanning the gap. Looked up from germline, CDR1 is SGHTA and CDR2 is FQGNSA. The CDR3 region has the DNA TGTGCCAGCAGCCCACCCGGGGGGGGCCAGCCCCAGCATTTT. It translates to CASSPPGGGQPQHF. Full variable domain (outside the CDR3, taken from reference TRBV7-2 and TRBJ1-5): GAGVSQSPSNKVTEKGKDVELRCDPISGHTALYWYRQSLGQGLEFLIYFQGNSAPDKSGLPSDRFSAERTGGSVSTLTIQRTQQEDSAVYLCASSPPGGGQPQHFGDGTRLSIL.

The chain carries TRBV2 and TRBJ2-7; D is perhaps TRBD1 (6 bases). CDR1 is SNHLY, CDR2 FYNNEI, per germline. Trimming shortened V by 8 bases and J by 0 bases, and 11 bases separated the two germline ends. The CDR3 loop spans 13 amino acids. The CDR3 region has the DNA TGTGCCAGCCTAGGACAGATCTCCTACGAGCAGTACTTC. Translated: CASLGQISYEQYF.

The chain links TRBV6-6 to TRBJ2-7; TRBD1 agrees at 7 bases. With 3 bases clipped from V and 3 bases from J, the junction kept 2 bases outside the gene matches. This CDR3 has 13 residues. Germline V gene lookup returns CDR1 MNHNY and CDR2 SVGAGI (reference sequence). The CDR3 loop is CASSYPGGYEQYF. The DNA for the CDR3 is TGTGCCAGCAGTTATCCAGGGGGCTACGAGCAGTACTTC.

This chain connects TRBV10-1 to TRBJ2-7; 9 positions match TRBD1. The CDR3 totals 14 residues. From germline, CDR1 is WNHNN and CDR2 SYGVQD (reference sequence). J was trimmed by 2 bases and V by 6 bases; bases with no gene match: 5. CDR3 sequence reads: CASSGQGKPYEQYF. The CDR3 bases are TGCGCCAGCAGCGGACAGGGGAAGCCCTACGAGCAGTACTTC.

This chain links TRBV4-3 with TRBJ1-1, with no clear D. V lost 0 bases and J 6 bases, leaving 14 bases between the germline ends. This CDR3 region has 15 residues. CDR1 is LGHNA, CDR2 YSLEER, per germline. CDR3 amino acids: CASSQDRGAASEAFF. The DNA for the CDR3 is TGCGCCAGCAGCCAAGATCGTGGTGCTGCGTCTGAAGCTTTCTTT.

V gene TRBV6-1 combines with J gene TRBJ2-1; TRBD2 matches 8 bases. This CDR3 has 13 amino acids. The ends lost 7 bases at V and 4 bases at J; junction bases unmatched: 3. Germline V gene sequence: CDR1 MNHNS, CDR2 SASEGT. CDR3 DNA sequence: TGTGCCAGCATTCCGGGGGGGTACAATGAGCAGTTCTTC. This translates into CASIPGGYNEQFF.

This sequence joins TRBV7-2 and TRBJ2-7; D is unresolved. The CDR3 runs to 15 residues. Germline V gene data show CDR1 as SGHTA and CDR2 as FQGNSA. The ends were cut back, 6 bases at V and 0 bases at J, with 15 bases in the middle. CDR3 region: CASSRIQRSSYEQYF. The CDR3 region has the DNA TGTGCCAGCAGTAGGATCCAGAGGAGCTCCTACGAGCAGTACTTC.

The CDR3 is CASSLTGGNTIYF. DNA for the CDR3: TGTGCCAGCAGCTTGACAGGTGGAAACACCATATATTTT. This chain joins TRBV5-4 and TRBJ1-3; D may be TRBD1 (5 bases). This CDR3 spans 13 amino acids. CDR1 and CDR2 from the germline V gene are SGHNT and YYREEE (reference sequence). The V end was cut by 1 base, the J end by 3 bases, with 5 bases between.

CDR3 in amino acids: CASGLGITLTGTVRSEYGYTF. The DNA of the CDR3 is TGTGCTAGTGGTTTGGGGATTACCCTGACCGGGACAGTAAGAAGTGAGTATGGCTACACCTTC. This sequence joins TRBV12-5 and TRBJ1-2; 7 bases are a match to TRBD1. V was clipped by 1 base and J by 5 bases; unmatched bases: 25. Looked up from germline, CDR1 is LGHNT and CDR2 is FRNRAP. CDR3 length: 21 amino acids.

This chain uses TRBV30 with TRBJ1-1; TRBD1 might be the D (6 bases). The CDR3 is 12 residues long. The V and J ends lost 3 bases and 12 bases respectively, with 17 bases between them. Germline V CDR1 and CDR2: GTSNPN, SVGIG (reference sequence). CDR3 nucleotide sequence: TGTGCCTGGAGGGCCGGTGGGGACAAGACTTTCTTT. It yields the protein CAWRAGGDKTFF.

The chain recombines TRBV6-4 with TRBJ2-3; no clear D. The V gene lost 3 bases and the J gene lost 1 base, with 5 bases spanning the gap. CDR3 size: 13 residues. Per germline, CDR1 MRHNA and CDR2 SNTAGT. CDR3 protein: CASSEEGTDTQYF. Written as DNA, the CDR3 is TGTGCCAGCAGTGAAGAGGGCACAGATACGCAGTATTTT.

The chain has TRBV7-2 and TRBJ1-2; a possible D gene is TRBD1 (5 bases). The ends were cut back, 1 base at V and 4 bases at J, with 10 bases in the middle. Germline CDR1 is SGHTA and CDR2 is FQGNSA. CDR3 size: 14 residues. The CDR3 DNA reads TGTGCCAGCAGCTTAGTCGACAGCCTCTATGGCTACACCTTC. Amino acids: CASSLVDSLYGYTF. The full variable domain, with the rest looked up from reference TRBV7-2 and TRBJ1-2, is GAGVSQSPSNKVTEKGKDVELRCDPISGHTALYWYRQSLGQGLEFLIYFQGNSAPDKSGLPSDRFSAERTGGSVSTLTIQRTQQEDSAVYLCASSLVDSLYGYTFGSGTRLTVV.

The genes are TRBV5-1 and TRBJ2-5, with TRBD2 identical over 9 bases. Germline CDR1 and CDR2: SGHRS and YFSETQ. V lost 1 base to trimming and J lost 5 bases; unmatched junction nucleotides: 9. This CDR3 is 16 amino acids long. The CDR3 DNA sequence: TGCGCCAGCAGCTTGAACGGCGGGGGGGTCCGGGAGACCCAGTACTTC. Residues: CASSLNGGGVRETQYF.

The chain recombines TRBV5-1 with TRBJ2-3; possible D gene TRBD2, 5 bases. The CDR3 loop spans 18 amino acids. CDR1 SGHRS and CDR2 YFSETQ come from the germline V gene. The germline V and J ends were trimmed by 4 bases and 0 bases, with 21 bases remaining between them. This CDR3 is CASSLGLQAKASTDTQYF. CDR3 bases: TGCGCCAGCAGCCTCGGACTCCAGGCGAAGGCTAGCACAGATACGCAGTATTTT.

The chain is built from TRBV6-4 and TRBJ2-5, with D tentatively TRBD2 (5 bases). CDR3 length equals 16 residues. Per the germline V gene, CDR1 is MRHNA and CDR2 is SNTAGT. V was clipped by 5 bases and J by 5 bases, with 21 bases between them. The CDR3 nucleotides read TGTGCCAGCAGTCCGAGCCCCGGAGGTAGCGCGGAGACCCAGTACTTC. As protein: CASSPSPGGSAETQYF.

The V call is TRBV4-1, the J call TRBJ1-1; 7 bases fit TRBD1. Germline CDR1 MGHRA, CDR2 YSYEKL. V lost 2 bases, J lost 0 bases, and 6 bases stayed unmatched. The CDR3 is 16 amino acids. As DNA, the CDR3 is TGCGCCAGCAGCCAACGCGGGACAGATATGAACACTGAAGCTTTCTTT. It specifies CASSQRGTDMNTEAFF.

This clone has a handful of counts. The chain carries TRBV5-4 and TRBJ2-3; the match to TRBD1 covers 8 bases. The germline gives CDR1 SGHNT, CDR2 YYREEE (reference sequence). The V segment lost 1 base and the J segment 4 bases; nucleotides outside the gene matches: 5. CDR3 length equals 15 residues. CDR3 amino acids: CASSLSDRESDTQYF. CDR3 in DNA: TGTGCCAGCAGCTTGTCGGACAGGGAGTCAGATACGCAGTATTTT. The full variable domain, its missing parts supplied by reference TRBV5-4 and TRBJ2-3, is ETGVTQSPTHLIKTRGQQVTLRCSSQSGHNTVSWYQQALGQGPQFIFQYYREEENGRGNFPPRFSGLQFPNYSSELNVNALELDDSALYLCASSLSDRESDTQYFGPGTRLTVL.

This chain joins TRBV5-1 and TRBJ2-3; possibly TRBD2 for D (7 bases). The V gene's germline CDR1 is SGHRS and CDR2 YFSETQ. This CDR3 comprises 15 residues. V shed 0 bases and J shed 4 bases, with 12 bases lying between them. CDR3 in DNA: TGCGCCAGCAGCTTGGGAGGGGGGGCCGCAGATACGCAGTATTTT. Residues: CASSLGGGAADTQYF.

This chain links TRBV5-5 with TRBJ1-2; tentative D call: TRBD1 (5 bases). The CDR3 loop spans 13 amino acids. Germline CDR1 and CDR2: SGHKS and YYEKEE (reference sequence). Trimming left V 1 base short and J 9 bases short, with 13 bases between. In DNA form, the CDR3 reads TGTGCCAGCAGCTTGCTAGGGGAGGGTAGCTACACCTTC. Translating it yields CASSLLGEGSYTF.

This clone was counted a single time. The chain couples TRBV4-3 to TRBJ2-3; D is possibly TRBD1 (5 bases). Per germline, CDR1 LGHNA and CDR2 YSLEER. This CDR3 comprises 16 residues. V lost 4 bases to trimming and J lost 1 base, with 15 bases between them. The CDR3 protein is CASSRGDGHRTDTQYF. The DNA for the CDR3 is TGCGCCAGCAGCCGGGGTGACGGACACCGCACAGATACGCAGTATTTT.

The CDR3 DNA reads as TGTGCCAGCAGCTTGACGGACAGGGTCACCGGGGAGCTGTTTTTT. Protein product: CASSLTDRVTGELFF. This chain uses TRBV11-2 with TRBJ2-2, with 8 bases identical to TRBD1. CDR3 length: 15 amino acids. Germline trimming cut 3 bases from V and 4 bases from J; bases unmatched to any gene: 4. CDR1 is SGHAT and CDR2 is FQNNGV in the germline V gene.

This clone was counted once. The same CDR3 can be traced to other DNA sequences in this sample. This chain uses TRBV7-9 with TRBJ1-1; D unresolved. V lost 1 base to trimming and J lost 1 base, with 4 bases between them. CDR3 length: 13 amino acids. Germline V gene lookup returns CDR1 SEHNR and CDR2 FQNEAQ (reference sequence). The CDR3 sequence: CASSLGANTEAFF. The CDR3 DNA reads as TGTGCCAGCAGCTTAGGAGCGAACACTGAAGCTTTCTTT. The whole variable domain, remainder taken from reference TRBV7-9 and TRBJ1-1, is DTGVSQNPRHKITKRGQNVTFRCDPISEHNRLYWYRQTLGQGPEFLTYFQNEAQLEKSRLLSDRFSAERPKGSFSTLEIQRTEQGDSAMYLCASSLGANTEAFFGQGTRLTVV.

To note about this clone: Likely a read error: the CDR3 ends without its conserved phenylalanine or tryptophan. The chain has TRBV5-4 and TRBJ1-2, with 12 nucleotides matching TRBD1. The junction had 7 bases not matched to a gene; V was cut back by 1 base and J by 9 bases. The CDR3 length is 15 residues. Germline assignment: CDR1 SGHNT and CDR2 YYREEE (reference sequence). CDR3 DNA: TGTGCCAGCAGCTTGTCGTGGGACAGGGGGCCCCGCTACACCTCC. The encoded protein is CASSLSWDRGPRYTS.